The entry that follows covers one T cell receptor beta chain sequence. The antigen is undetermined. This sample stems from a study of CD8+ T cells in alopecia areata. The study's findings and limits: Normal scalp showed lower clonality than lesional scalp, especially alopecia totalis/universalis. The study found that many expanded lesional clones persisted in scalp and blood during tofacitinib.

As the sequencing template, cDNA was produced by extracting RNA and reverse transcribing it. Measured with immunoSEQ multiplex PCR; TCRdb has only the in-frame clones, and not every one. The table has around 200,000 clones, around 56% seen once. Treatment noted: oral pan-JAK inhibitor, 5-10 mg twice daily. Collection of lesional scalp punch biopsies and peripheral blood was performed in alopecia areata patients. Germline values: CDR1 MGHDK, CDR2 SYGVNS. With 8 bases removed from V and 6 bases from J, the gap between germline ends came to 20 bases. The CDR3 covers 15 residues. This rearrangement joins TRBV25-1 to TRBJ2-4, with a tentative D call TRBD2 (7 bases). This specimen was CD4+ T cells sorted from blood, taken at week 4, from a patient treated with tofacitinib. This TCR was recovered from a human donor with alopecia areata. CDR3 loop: CASGRGGDTLNIQYF. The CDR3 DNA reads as TGTGCCAGCGGACGGGGAGGGGACACGTTAAACATTCAGTACTTC.